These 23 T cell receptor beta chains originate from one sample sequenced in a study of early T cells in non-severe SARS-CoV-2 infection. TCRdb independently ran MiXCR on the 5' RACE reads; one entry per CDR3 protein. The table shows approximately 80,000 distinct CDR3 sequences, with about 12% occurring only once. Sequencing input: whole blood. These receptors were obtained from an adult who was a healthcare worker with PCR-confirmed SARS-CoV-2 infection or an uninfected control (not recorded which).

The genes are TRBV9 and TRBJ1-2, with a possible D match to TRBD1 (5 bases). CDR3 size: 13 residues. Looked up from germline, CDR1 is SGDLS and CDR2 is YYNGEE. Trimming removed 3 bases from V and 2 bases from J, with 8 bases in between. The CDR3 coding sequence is TGTGCCAGCAGCGCGACAGCAAACTATGGCTACACCTTC. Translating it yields CASSATANYGYTF.

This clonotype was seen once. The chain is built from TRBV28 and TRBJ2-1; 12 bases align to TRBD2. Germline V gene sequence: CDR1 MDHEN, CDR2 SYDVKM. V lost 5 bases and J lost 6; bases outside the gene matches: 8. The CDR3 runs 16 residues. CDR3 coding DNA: TGTGCCAGCAGTCATCGGACTAGCGGGACTACCAATGAGCAGTTCTTC. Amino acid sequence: CASSHRTSGTTNEQFF.

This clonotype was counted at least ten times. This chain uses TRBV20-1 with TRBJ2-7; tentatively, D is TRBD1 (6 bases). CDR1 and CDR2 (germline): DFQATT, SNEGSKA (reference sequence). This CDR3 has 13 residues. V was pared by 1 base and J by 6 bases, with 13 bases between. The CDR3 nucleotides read TGCAGTGCTAGAGGCAGGGGAAGAGGCGAGCAGTACTTC. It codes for CSARGRGRGEQYF.

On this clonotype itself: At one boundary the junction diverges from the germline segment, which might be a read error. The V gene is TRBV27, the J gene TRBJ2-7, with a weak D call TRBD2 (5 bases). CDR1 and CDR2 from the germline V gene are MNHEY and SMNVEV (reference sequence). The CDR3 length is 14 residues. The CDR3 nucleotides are TGTGCCAGCAGTCCACTAGTGGACCCCTACGAGCAGCACTTC. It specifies CASSPLVDPYEQHF.

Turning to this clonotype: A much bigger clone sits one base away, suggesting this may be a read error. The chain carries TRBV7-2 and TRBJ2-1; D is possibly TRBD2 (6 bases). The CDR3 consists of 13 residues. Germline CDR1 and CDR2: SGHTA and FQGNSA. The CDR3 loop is CDSSLAVDNEQFF. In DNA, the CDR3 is TGTGACAGCAGCTTAGCGGTAGACAATGAGCAGTTCTTC.

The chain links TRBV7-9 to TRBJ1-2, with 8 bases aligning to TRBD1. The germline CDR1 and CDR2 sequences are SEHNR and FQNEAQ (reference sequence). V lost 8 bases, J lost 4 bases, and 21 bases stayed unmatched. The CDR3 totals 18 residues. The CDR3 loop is CASGKTGQGAKGSYGYTF. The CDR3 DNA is TGTGCCAGCGGAAAGACGGGGCAGGGGGCGAAGGGGAGCTATGGCTACACCTTC.

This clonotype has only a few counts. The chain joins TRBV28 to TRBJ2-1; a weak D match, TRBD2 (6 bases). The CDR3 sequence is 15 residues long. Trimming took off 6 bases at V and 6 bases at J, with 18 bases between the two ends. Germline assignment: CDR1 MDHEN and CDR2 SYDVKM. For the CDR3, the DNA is TGTGCCAGCAGCTCCCCCCCGGGGGTAGGCAATGAGCAGTTCTTC. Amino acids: CASSSPPGVGNEQFF.

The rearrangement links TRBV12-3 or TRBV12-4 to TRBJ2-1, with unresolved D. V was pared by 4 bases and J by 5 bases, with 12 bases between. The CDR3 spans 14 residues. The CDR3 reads CASSWESSDNEQFF. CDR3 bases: TGTGCCAGCAGTTGGGAAAGCTCGGACAATGAGCAGTTCTTC.

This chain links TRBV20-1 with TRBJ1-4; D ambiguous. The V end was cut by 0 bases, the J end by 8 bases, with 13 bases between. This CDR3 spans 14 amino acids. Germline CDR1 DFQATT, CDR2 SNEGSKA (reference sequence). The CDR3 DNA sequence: TGCAGTGCTAGAGAGACGTCCTTCGGGGAAAAACTGTTTTTT. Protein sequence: CSARETSFGEKLFF.

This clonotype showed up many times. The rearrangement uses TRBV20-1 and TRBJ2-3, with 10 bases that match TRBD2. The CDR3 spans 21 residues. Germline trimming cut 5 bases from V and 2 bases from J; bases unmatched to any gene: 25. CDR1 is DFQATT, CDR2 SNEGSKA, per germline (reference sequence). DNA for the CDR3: TGCAGTGCTCCTACACCCCCTACCGGGACTAGCGCCTATTCCGTCACAGATACGCAGTATTTT. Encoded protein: CSAPTPPTGTSAYSVTDTQYF.

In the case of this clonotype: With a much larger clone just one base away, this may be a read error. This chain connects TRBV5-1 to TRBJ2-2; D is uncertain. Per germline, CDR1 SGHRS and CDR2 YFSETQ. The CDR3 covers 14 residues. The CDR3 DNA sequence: TGCGCCAGCAGCTTGGTCGCAGAACCAAGAGAGCAGTTTTTT. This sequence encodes CASSLVAEPREQFF.

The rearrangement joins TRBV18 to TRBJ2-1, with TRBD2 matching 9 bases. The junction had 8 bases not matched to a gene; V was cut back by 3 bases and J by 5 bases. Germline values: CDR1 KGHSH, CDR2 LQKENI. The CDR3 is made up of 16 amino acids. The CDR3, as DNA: TGTGCCAGCTCACCGACCGATAGCGGGAGTGACAATGAGCAGTTCTTC. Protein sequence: CASSPTDSGSDNEQFF.

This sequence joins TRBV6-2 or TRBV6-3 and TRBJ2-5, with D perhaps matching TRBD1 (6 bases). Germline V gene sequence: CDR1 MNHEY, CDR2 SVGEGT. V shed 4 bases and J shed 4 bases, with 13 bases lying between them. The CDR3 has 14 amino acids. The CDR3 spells CASSSRTVSETQYF. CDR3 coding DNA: TGTGCCAGCAGTTCCCGGACAGTGTCAGAGACCCAGTACTTC.

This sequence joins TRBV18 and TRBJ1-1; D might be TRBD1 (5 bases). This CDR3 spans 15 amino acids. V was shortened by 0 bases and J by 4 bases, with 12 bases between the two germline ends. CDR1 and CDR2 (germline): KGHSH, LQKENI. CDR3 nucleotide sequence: TGTGCCAGCTCACCACCCAGGTTGGGACCCACTGAAGCTTTCTTT. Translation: CASSPPRLGPTEAFF.

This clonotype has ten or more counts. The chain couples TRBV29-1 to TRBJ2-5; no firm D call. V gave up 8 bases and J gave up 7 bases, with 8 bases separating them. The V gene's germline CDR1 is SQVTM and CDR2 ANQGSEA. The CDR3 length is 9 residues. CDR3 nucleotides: TGCAGCCTACCAGGGACCCAGTACTTC. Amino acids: CSLPGTQYF.

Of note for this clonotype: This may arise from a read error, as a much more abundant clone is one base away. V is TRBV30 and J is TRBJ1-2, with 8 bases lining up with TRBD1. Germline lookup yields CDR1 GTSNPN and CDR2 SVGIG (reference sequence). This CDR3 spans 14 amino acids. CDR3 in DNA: TGTGCCTGGAGTGAAACCGGGACAGGCTATCGCTACACCTTC. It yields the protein CAWSETGTGYRYTF.

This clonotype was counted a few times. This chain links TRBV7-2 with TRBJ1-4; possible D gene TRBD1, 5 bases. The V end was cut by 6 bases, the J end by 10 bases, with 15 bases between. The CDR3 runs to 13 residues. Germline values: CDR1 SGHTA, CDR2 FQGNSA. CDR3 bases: TGTGCCAGCAGTCTCCGGCAGGGCCGAAAACTGTTTTTT. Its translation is CASSLRQGRKLFF.

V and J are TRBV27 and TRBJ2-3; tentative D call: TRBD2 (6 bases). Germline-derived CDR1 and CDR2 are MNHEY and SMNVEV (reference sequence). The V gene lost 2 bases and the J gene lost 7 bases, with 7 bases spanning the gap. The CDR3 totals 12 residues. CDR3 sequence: CASSLGGYTQYF. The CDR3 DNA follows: TGTGCCAGCAGTTTAGGGGGGTATACGCAGTATTTT.

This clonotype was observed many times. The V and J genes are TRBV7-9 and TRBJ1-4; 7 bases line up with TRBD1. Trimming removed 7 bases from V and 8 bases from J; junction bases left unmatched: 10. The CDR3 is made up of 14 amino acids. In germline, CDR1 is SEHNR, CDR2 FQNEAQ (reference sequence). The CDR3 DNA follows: TGTGCCAGCAACCAACAGGGGTTTGAGGAAAAACTGTTTTTT. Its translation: CASNQQGFEEKLFF.

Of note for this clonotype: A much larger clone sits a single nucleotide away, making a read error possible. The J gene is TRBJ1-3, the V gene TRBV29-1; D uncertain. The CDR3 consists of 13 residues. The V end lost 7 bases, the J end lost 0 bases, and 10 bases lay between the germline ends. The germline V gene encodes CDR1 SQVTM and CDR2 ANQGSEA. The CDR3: CSAEQSSGNTIYF. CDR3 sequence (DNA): TGCAGCGCCGAACAGAGCTCTGGAAACACCATATATTTT.

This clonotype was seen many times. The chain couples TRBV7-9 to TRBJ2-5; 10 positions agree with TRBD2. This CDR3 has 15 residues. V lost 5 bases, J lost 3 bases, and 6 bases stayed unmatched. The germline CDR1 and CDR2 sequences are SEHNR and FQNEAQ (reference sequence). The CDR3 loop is CASSPGTSEEETQYF. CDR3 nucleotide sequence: TGTGCCAGCAGCCCCGGGACTAGCGAGGAAGAGACCCAGTACTTC.

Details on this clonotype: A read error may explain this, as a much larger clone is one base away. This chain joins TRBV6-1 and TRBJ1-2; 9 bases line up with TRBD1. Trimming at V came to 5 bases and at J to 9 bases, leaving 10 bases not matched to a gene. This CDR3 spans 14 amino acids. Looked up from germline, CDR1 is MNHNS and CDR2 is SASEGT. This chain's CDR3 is CASSIWDRAGSYTF. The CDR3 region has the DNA TGTGCCAGCAGTATCTGGGACAGGGCTGGGAGCTACACCTTC.

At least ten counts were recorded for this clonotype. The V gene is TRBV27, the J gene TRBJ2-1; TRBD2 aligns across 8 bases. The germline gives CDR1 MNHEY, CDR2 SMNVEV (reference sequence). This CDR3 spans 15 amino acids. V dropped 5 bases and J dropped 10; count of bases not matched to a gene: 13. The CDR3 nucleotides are TGTGCCAGCAGTCCCAGGGTAGCGGGACGTGCGGAGCAGTTCTTC. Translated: CASSPRVAGRAEQFF.